One and the same sample provided the 28 T cell receptor beta chains below, sequenced in a study of T cells in Graves' hyperthyroidism and ophthalmopathy. Using RNA transcripts as the source, TCR beta CDR3 regions were amplified. HTBI primers were employed in a first-round RT-PCR of the TCR CDR3. In TCRdb, the multiplex PCR reads were re-called with MiXCR into one record per CDR3 protein. The repertoire holds 550,000 to 700,000 distinct CDR3 sequences, with around 42% as singletons. Sequenced input: peripheral blood or thyroid tissue (not recorded which). Receptors originate from an adult woman with Graves' disease, either hyperthyroidism or ophthalmopathy (not recorded which).

The sample holds many counts of this clonotype. The V call is TRBV9, the J call TRBJ1-6, with D possibly matching TRBD1 (6 bases). This CDR3 is built from 15 residues. Trimming left V 0 bases short and J 6 bases short, with 10 bases between. Germline loops: CDR1 SGDLS, CDR2 YYNGEE. The DNA of the CDR3 is TGTGCCAGCAGCGTAGCGGCACAGGGTAATTCACCCCTCCACTTT. It encodes CASSVAAQGNSPLHF.

This clonotype was counted a few times. This chain joins TRBV9 and TRBJ2-7; weak D call: TRBD2 (6 bases). The V gene lost 0 bases and the J gene lost 1 base, with 11 bases spanning the gap. The CDR3 runs to 15 residues. Per germline, CDR1 SGDLS and CDR2 YYNGEE. The CDR3 region is CASSVGGDGSYEQYF. CDR3 in DNA: TGTGCCAGCAGCGTAGGCGGGGACGGGTCCTACGAGCAGTACTTC.

This clonotype was seen many times. CDR3 sequence: CASSVTSGTGELFF. In DNA, the CDR3 is TGTGCCAGCAGCGTCACTAGCGGCACCGGGGAGCTGTTTTTT. The chain uses TRBV9 and TRBJ2-2; 8 bases match TRBD2. The CDR3 consists of 14 residues. Germline CDR1 reads SGDLS; CDR2 reads YYNGEE. Trimming took 2 bases from V and 4 from J; bases not matched to a gene: 1.

This clonotype was recorded many times. The chain employs TRBV3-1 and TRBJ2-7; TRBD1 agrees at 9 bases. This CDR3 contains 13 residues. Losses at the gene ends were 5 bases for V and 6 bases for J; bases not matched to a gene: 5. Germline CDR1 LGHDT, CDR2 YNNKEL (reference sequence). In nucleotides, the CDR3 is TGTGCCAGCAGCATGGACAGGGGCGCCGAGCAGTACTTC. Translating it yields CASSMDRGAEQYF.

This chain connects TRBV29-1 to TRBJ2-2; 8 bases are shared with TRBD1. The J segment lost 6 bases and the V segment lost 6 bases, leaving 0 bases of the junction unmatched. The CDR3 runs 11 residues. Germline V lookup: CDR1 SQVTM, CDR2 ANQGSEA. CDR3 in amino acids: CSVQGAGELFF. In DNA form, the CDR3 reads TGCAGCGTACAGGGGGCCGGGGAGCTGTTTTTT.

The chain carries TRBV10-3 and TRBJ1-5; 7 bases are shared with TRBD1. This CDR3 comprises 17 residues. Germline values: CDR1 ENHRY, CDR2 SYGVKD. V lost 0 bases to trimming and J lost 7 bases; unmatched junction nucleotides: 12. The DNA of the CDR3 is TGTGCCATCAGTGAGTCGCGGGGGGCAGGGGGGCACCAGCCCCAGCATTTT. It translates to CAISESRGAGGHQPQHF.

This clonotype was recorded many times. The CDR3 sequence is CASSPGRDADTQYF. CDR3 in DNA: TGTGCCAGCAGCCCCGGACGGGACGCAGATACGCAGTATTTT. The chain joins TRBV7-2 to TRBJ2-3, with D perhaps being TRBD1 or TRBD2 (5 bases each). Per germline, CDR1 SGHTA and CDR2 FQGNSA. The CDR3 contains 14 residues. V shed 5 bases and J shed 4 bases, with 13 bases lying between them.

The chain recombines TRBV10-3 with TRBJ1-3; unclear D gene. The germline V gene has CDR1 ENHRY and CDR2 SYGVKD. The CDR3 is 11 amino acids. V dropped 4 bases and J dropped 7 bases, with 5 bases sitting between them. The CDR3 region is CAISGVNTIYF. Written as DNA, the CDR3 is TGTGCCATCAGTGGGGTGAACACCATATATTTT.

CDR3 sequence reads: CSARLTPRGSDTNEKLFF. The CDR3 nucleotides read TGCAGTGCTAGATTGACCCCCAGGGGGTCGGACACTAATGAAAAACTGTTTTTT. The chain uses TRBV20-1 and TRBJ1-4; 7 bases match TRBD1. CDR1 is DFQATT, CDR2 SNEGSKA, per germline (reference sequence). V was pared by 2 bases and J by 2 bases, with 14 bases of the junction left unmatched. The CDR3 loop spans 18 amino acids.

This clonotype was recorded many times. The CDR3 DNA reads TGTGCCAGCAGCCAAAGGGGGGGGGAGGGTCGCGAGCAGTACTTC. Amino acid sequence: CASSQRGGEGREQYF. The V and J genes are TRBV7-3 and TRBJ2-7; D might be TRBD2 (7 bases). The CDR3 runs to 15 residues. Deletions cut 5 bases from V and 6 bases from J, with 20 bases between. Germline CDR1 and CDR2: SGHTA and FQGTGA.

J is TRBJ2-2 and V is TRBV7-8; TRBD2 matches 7 bases. The CDR3 is 17 amino acids. V shed 5 bases and J 3 bases; nucleotides not matched to a gene: 12. The germline V gene has CDR1 SGHVS and CDR2 FQNEAQ. The DNA of the CDR3 is TGTGCCAGCAGCCCTTTACCAAGGGAGGGTGACACCGGGGAGCTGTTTTTT. It encodes CASSPLPREGDTGELFF.

Concerning this clonotype itself: This may be a read error, as it is one base from a much larger clone. The J gene is TRBJ1-1, the V gene TRBV6-4; 7 bases match TRBD1. Germline V gives CDR1 MRHNA, CDR2 SNTAGT. The CDR3 spans 15 residues. The CDR3 loop reads CASSYRGTMNTEALF. Written as DNA, the CDR3 is TGTGCCAGCAGTTACAGGGGTACCATGAACACTGAAGCTCTCTTT.

Notes on this clonotype: Mismatch with germline at one junction end may stem from a read error. The chain uses TRBV6-6 and TRBJ1-1, with 7 nucleotides matching TRBD1. From germline, CDR1 is MNHNY and CDR2 SVGAGI (reference sequence). CDR3 length equals 15 residues. CDR3 sequence (DNA): TGTGCCATCAGTGAGAGAGAGGTCAGGGGGACTGAAGCTTTCTTT. Its translation is CAISEREVRGTEAFF.

The V and J genes are TRBV2 and TRBJ1-5; D is unclear. Trimming took 6 bases from V and 1 from J, leaving 13 bases between them. The CDR3 is 15 amino acids. From germline, CDR1 is SNHLY and CDR2 FYNNEI. The CDR3 reads CASSRAGESNQPQHF. The CDR3 region has the DNA TGTGCCAGCAGCCGGGCTGGGGAGAGCAATCAGCCCCAGCATTTT.

This clonotype appeared many times. V usage is TRBV24-1 and J usage is TRBJ1-2; the D is unclear. This CDR3 comprises 12 residues. The V gene's germline CDR1 is KGHDR and CDR2 SFDVKD. V lost 5 bases to trimming and J lost 5 bases, with 8 bases between them. In nucleotides, the CDR3 is TGTGCCACCAGTGTCCAGCCTTATGGCTACACCTTC. Translating it yields CATSVQPYGYTF.

This chain joins TRBV7-2 and TRBJ2-7; weak D call: TRBD1 (6 bases). The CDR3 contains 14 residues. Per germline, CDR1 SGHTA and CDR2 FQGNSA. Between the trimmed V and J ends, which lost 6 bases and 2 bases, there was a span of 14 bases. CDR3 sequence (DNA): TGTGCCAGCAGGGGGGCAGTAAGCACCTACGAGCAGTACTTC. The encoded protein is CASRGAVSTYEQYF.

The chain uses TRBV12-3 or TRBV12-4 and TRBJ1-2, with D possibly TRBD1 on 5 matching bases. Trimming pared 5 bases from V and 6 bases from J, leaving 16 bases between. The CDR3 runs to 14 residues. The CDR3 coding sequence is TGTGCCAGCAGTGCATTGACGGGGGGTGATGGCTACACCTTC. This encodes CASSALTGGDGYTF.

This clonotype was picked up many times. The chain combines TRBV4-1 with TRBJ1-5; 9 positions agree with TRBD1. Trimming at V came to 3 bases and at J to 5 bases, leaving 8 bases not matched to a gene. The length of the CDR3 is 16 residues. Germline CDR1 is MGHRA and CDR2 is YSYEKL. The CDR3 DNA sequence: TGCGCCAGCAGCCAGGGACAGGGCAATTTTCATCAGCCCCAGCATTTT. It is translated as CASSQGQGNFHQPQHF.

This clonotype was observed at least ten times. The chain has TRBV5-1 and TRBJ2-7, with D possibly matching TRBD2 (5 bases). The V end lost 2 bases, the J end lost 5 bases, and 17 bases lay between the germline ends. Germline V gene data show CDR1 as SGHRS and CDR2 as YFSETQ. The CDR3 length is 15 residues. The CDR3 here is CASSLEWESLHEQYF. For the CDR3, the DNA is TGCGCCAGCAGCTTAGAATGGGAGTCGCTCCACGAGCAGTACTTC.

The chain joins TRBV15 to TRBJ2-2; 8 nucleotides line up with TRBD1. The CDR3 spans 16 residues. Trimming removed 4 bases from V and 5 bases from J; junction bases left unmatched: 9. Germline lookup yields CDR1 LNHNV and CDR2 YYDKDF (reference sequence). CDR3 bases: TGTGCCACCAGCAAGGACAGGGCAGAAGAGACCGGGGAGCTGTTTTTT. Translating it yields CATSKDRAEETGELFF.

The V and J genes are TRBV15 and TRBJ2-5; tentatively, D is TRBD2 (6 bases). V lost 2 bases to trimming and J lost 9 bases, with 7 bases between them. CDR1 and CDR2 (germline): LNHNV, YYDKDF (reference sequence). The CDR3 sequence is 11 residues long. The CDR3 loop reads CATSRSGAQYF. CDR3 in DNA: TGTGCCACCAGCAGATCGGGGGCCCAGTACTTC.

This clonotype was seen at least ten times. The genes are TRBV12-3 or TRBV12-4 and TRBJ1-3; 8 bases fit TRBD1. V shed 4 bases and J 0 bases; nucleotides not matched to a gene: 2. This CDR3 has 15 amino acids. CDR3 coding DNA: TGTGCCAGCAGTTGGGGGACAGGCTCTGGAAACACCATATATTTT. It translates to CASSWGTGSGNTIYF.

In DNA, the CDR3 is TGTGCCAGTAGTACGGGGACAGTGGGCCTCGGCTACCCCTCCGAGCAGTACTTC. It encodes CASSTGTVGLGYPSEQYF. V usage is TRBV19 and J usage is TRBJ2-7; 7 bases line up with TRBD1. In germline, CDR1 is LNHDA, CDR2 SQIVND (reference sequence). The CDR3 runs to 18 residues. With V trimmed by 4 bases and J by 6 bases, 21 bases remained unmatched.

The sample holds a few counts of this clonotype. This sequence joins TRBV5-6 and TRBJ2-2; 11 nucleotides align to TRBD1. The CDR3 runs 16 residues. The ends lost 3 bases at V and 3 bases at J; junction bases unmatched: 4. Per germline, CDR1 SGHDT and CDR2 YYEEEE. CDR3 protein: CASSSGTGGDTGELFF. The CDR3 DNA sequence: TGTGCCAGCAGCTCAGGGACAGGGGGAGACACCGGGGAGCTGTTTTTT. Supplemented by reference TRBV5-6 and TRBJ2-2, the full variable domain reads DAGVTQSPTHLIKTRGQQVTLRCSPKSGHDTVSWYQQALGQGPQFIFQYYEEEERQRGNFPDRFSGHQFPNYSSELNVNALLLGDSALYLCASSSGTGGDTGELFFGEGSRLTVL.

As to this clonotype: A much larger clone differs by one base, so this may be a read error. The chain uses TRBV5-5 and TRBJ2-7; D is ambiguous. CDR3 length equals 12 residues. The V gene's germline CDR1 is SGHKS and CDR2 YYEKEE (reference sequence). With 7 bases removed from V and 3 bases from J, the gap between germline ends came to 11 bases. The CDR3 region is CASGPSIYEQYF. DNA of the CDR3: TGTGCCAGCGGCCCATCGATCTACGAGCAGTACTTC.

In this sample, this clonotype turned up many times. This chain links TRBV7-2 with TRBJ1-4; 7 bases match TRBD1. Germline V gene data show CDR1 as SGHTA and CDR2 as FQGNSA. J was trimmed by 8 bases and V by 5 bases; bases with no gene match: 5. This CDR3 region has 13 residues. In DNA form, the CDR3 reads TGTGCCAGCAGCAGGCAGGGGGGCGAAAAACTGTTTTTT. Translating it yields CASSRQGGEKLFF.

The chain uses TRBV10-3 and TRBJ1-2; 10 nucleotides match TRBD1. The ends lost 6 bases at V and 2 bases at J; junction bases unmatched: 9. CDR1 ENHRY and CDR2 SYGVKD come from the germline V gene. This CDR3 has 16 residues. In DNA form, the CDR3 reads TGTGCCATCAGCGTGACAGGGGGCGGCACGAACTATGGCTACACCTTC. Amino acid sequence: CAISVTGGGTNYGYTF.

The genes are TRBV29-1 and TRBJ1-3, with 8 bases identical to TRBD1. V dropped 6 bases and J dropped 1; count of bases not matched to a gene: 11. This CDR3 has 16 residues. Germline CDR1 and CDR2: SQVTM and ANQGSEA. CDR3 residues: CSVVPGQARSGNTIYF. The CDR3 DNA sequence: TGCAGCGTGGTACCGGGACAGGCCCGATCTGGAAACACCATATATTTT.